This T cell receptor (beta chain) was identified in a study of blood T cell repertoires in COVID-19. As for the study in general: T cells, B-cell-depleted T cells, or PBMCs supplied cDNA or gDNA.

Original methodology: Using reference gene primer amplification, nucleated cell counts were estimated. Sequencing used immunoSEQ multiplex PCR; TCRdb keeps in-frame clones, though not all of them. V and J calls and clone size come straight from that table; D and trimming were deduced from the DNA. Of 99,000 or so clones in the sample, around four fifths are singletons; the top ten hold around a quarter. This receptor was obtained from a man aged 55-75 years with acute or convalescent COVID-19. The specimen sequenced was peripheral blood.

This CDR3 is CASSSGTGGGEQYF. For the CDR3, the DNA is TGTGCCAGCAGCTCCGGGACAGGGGGCGGCGAGCAGTACTTC. The chain recombines TRBV28 with TRBJ2-7; 12 positions match TRBD1. The V segment lost 6 bases and the J segment 6 bases; nucleotides outside the gene matches: 6. Germline V CDR1 and CDR2: MDHEN, SYDVKM. The CDR3 totals 14 residues.